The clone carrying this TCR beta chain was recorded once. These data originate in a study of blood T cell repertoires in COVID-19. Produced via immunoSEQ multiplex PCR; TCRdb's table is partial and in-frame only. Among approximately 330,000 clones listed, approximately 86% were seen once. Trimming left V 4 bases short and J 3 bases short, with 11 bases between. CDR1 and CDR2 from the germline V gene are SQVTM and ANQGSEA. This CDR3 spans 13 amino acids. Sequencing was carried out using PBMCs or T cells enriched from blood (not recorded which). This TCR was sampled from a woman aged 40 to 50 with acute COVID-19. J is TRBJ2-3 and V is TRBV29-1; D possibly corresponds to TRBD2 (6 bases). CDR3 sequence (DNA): TGCAGCGTTGTCCCGGGAGTAACAGATACGCAGTATTTT. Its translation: CSVVPGVTDTQYF.